The clone carrying this T cell receptor (beta chain) was detected ten times or more. Its specificity is unknown. The germline V gene encodes CDR1 MNHNS and CDR2 SASEGT. Trimming took 5 bases from V and 6 from J; bases not matched to a gene: 12. The CDR3 totals 15 residues. There were TCR beta CDR3 regions amplified from RNA transcripts. An initial round of RT-PCR targeting the TCR CDR3 relied on the HTBI primer set. MiXCR, applied by TCRdb to the multiplex PCR reads, yields one record per CDR3 protein. The sample has over 700,000 distinct CDR3 sequences; about 19% are singletons. The data belong to a study of T cells in Graves' hyperthyroidism and ophthalmopathy. Findings and limits, study-wide: Blood shared most expanded thyroid clonotypes above 0.001.

Patients aged 18 to 65 had newly diagnosed hyperthyroidism of under 2 months' duration. First hyperthyroidism diagnosis is when the blood sample was obtained, before any ophthalmopathy symptoms. The receptor was isolated from a woman aged 50 to 60 with Graves' hyperthyroidism that later progressed to Graves' ophthalmopathy. The sample comprised blood. The rearrangement links TRBV6-1 to TRBJ2-7; 8 bases align to TRBD2. CDR3 nucleotides: TGTGCCAGCAGTTACTTGTCCGGGAGGGGGATCGAGCAGTACTTC. As protein: CASSYLSGRGIEQYF.